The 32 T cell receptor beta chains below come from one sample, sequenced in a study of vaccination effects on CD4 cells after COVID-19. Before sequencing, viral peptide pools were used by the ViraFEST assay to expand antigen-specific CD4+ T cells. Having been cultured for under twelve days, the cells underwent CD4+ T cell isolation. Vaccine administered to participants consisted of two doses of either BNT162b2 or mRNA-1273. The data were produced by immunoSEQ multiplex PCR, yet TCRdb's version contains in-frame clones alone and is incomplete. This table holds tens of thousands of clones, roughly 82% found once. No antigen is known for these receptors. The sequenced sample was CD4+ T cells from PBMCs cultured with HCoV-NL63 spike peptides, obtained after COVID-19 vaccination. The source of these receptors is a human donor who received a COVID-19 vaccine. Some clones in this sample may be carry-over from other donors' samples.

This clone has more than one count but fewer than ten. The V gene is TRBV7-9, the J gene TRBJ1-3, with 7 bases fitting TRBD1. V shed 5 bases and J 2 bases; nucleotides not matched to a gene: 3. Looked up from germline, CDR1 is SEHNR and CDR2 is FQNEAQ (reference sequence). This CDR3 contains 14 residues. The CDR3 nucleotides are TGTGCCAGCAGCCCCGGGACAGCTGGAAACACCATATATTTT. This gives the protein CASSPGTAGNTIYF.

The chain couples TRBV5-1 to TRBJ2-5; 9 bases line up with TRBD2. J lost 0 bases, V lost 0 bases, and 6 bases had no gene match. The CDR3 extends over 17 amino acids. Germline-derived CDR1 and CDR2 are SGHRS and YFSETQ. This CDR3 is CASSLGLAGPYQETQYF. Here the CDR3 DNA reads TGCGCCAGCAGCTTGGGGCTAGCGGGGCCGTACCAAGAGACCCAGTACTTC.

The CDR3 here is CASSVQRTGQETQYF. Written as DNA, the CDR3 is TGTGCCAGCAGCGTCCAAAGGACGGGACAAGAGACCCAGTACTTC. This chain joins TRBV9 and TRBJ2-5, with D possibly being TRBD2 (5 bases). CDR3 length equals 15 residues. Germline CDR1 SGDLS, CDR2 YYNGEE. Trimming left V 2 bases short and J 2 bases short, with 13 bases between.

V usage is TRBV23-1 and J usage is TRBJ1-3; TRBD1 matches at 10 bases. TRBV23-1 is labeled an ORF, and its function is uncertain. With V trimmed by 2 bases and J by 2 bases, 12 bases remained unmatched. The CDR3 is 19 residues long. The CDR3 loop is CASSQTDRGQFNTGNTIYF. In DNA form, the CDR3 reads TGCGCCAGCAGTCAAACAGACAGGGGGCAGTTTAACACTGGAAACACCATATATTTT.

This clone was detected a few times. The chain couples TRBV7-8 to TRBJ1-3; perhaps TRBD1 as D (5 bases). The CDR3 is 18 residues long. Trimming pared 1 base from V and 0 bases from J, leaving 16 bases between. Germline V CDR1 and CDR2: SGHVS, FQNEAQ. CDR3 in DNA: TGTGCCAGCAGCTTAGACTCGTTCGTGGGACCCTCTGGAAACACCATATATTTT. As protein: CASSLDSFVGPSGNTIYF.

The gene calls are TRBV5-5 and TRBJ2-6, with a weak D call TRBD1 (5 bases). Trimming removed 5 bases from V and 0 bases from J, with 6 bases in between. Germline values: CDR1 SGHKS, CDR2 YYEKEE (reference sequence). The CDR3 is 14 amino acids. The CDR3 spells CASRDTSGANVLTF. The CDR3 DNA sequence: TGTGCCAGCAGGGACACCTCTGGGGCCAACGTCCTGACTTTC.

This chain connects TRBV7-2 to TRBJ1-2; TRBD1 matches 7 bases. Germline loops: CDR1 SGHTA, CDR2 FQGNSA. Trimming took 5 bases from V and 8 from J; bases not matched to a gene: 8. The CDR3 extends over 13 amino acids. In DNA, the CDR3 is TGTGCCAGCAGCCCTCGGCAGGGGGACGGCTACACCTTC. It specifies CASSPRQGDGYTF.

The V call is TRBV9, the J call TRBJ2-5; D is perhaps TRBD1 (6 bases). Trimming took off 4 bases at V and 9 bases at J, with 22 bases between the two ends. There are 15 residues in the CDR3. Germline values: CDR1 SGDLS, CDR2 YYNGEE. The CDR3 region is CASSREQGSGVAQYF. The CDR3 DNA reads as TGTGCCAGCAGCCGAGAACAGGGATCCGGGGTAGCCCAGTACTTC. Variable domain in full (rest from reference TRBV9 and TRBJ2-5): DSGVTQTPKHLITATGQRVTLRCSPRSGDLSVYWYQQSLDQGLQFLIQYYNGEERAKGNILERFSAQQFPDLHSELNLSSLELGDSALYFCASSREQGSGVAQYFGPGTRLLVL.

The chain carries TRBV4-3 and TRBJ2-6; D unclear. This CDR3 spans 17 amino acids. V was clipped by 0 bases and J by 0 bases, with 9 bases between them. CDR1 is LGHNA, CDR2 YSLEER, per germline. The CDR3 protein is CASSQDGRFSGANVLTF. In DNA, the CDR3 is TGCGCCAGCAGCCAAGATGGAAGATTCTCTGGGGCCAACGTCCTGACTTTC.

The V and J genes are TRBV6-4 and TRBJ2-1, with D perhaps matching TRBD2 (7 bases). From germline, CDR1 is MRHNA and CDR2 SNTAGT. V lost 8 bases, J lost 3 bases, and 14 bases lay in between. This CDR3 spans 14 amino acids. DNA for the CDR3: TGTGCCAGCCCCGGACAGCGGGGCTACAATGAGCAGTTCTTC. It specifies CASPGQRGYNEQFF.

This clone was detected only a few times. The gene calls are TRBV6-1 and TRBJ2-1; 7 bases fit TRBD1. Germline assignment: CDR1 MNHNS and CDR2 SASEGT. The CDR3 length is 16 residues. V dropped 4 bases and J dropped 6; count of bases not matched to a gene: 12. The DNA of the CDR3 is TGTGCCAGCAGTGCCCGGATGGAGACAGGGACCAATGAGCAGTTCTTC. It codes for CASSARMETGTNEQFF.

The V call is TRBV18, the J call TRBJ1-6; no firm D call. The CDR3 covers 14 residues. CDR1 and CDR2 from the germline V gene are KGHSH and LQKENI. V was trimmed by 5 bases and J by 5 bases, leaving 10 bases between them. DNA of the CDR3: TGTGCCAGCTCAGTGGAGCCTAATAATTCACCCCTCCACTTT. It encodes CASSVEPNNSPLHF.

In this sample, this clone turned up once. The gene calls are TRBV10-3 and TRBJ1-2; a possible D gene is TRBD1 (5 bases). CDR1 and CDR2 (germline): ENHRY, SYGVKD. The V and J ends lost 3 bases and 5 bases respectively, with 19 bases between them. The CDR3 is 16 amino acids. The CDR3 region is CAISEGTAGAAYGYTF. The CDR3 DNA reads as TGTGCCATCAGTGAAGGGACGGCAGGAGCAGCTTATGGCTACACCTTC.

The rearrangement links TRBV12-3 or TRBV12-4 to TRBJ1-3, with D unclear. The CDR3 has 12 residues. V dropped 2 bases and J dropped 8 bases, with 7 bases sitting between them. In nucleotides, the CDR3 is TGTGCCAGCAGTTTATACGGAGACACCATATATTTT. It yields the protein CASSLYGDTIYF.

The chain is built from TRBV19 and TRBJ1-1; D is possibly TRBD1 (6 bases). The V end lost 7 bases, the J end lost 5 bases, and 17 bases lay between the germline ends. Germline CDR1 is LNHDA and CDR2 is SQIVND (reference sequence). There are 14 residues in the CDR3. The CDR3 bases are TGTGCCAGTACCTCAACAGGGTATGGGACTGAAGCTTTCTTT. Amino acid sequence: CASTSTGYGTEAFF.

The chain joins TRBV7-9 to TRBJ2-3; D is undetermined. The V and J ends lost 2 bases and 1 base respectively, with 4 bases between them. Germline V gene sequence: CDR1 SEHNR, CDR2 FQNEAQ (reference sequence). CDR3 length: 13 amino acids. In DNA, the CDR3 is TGTGCCAGCAGCTTACCCGGCACAGATACGCAGTATTTT. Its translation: CASSLPGTDTQYF. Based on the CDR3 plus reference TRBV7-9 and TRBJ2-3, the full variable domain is DTGVSQNPRHKITKRGQNVTFRCDPISEHNRLYWYRQTLGQGPEFLTYFQNEAQLEKSRLLSDRFSAERPKGSFSTLEIQRTEQGDSAMYLCASSLPGTDTQYFGPGTRLTVL.

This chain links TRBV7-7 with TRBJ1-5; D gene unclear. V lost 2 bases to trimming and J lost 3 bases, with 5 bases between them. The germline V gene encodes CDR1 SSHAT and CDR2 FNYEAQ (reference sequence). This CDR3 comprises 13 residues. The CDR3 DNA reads TGTGCCAGCAGCTTATCGGACAATCAGCCCCAGCATTTT. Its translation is CASSLSDNQPQHF.

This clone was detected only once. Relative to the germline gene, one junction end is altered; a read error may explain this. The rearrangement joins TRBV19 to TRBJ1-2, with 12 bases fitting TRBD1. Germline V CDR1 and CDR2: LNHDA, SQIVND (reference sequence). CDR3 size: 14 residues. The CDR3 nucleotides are TGTGCCAGTACCTCATTAGGGACAGGGGGCCCTAGGGCCTTC. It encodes CASTSLGTGGPRAF.

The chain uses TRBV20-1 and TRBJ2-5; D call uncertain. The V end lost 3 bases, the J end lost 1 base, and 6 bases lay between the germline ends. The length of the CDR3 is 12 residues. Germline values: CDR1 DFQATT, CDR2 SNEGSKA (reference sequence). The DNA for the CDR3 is TGCAGTGCTAGTGGTCTCCAAGAGACCCAGTACTTC. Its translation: CSASGLQETQYF.

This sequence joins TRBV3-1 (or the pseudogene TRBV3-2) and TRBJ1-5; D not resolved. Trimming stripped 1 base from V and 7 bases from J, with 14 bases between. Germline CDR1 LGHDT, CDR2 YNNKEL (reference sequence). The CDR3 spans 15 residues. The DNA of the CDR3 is TGTGCCAGCAGCCAAGCACTGACCTCCGAGCAGCCCCAGCATTTT. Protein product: CASSQALTSEQPQHF.

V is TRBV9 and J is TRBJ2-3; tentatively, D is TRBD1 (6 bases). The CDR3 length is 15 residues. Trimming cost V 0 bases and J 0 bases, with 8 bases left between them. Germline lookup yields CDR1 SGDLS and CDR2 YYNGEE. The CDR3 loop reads CASSVGQGSTDTQYF. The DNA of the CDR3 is TGTGCCAGCAGCGTAGGCCAGGGGAGCACAGATACGCAGTATTTT.

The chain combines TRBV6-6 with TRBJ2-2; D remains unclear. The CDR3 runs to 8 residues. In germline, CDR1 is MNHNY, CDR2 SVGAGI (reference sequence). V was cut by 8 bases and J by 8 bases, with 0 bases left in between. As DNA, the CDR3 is TGTGCCAGCGGGGAGCTGTTTTTT. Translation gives CASGELFF.

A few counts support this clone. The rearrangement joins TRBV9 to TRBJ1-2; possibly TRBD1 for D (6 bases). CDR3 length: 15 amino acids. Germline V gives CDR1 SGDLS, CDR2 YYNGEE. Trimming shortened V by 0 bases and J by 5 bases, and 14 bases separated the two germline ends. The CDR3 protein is CASSVEAGVGYGYTF. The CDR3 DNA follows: TGTGCCAGCAGCGTAGAGGCAGGGGTGGGATATGGCTACACCTTC.

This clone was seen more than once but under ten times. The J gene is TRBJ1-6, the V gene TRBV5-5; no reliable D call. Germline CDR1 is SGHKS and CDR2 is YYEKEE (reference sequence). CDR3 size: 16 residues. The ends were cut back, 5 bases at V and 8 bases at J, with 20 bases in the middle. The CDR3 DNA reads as TGTGCCAGCAGACAGACCCCCGACGGTGCCTATTCACCCCTCCACTTT. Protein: CASRQTPDGAYSPLHF.

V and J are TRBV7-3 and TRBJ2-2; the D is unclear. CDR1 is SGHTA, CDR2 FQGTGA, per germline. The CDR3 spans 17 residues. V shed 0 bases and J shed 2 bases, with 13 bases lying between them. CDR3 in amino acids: CASSLTPQFLNTGELFF. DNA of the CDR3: TGTGCCAGCAGCTTAACCCCCCAGTTCTTAAACACCGGGGAGCTGTTTTTT.

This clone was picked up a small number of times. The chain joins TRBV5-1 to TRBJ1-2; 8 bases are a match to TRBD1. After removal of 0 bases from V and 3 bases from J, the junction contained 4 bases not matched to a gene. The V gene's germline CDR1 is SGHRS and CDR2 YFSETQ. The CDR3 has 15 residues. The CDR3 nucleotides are TGCGCCAGCAGCTTGGCCAGGGGGCAAGACTATGGCTACACCTTC. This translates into CASSLARGQDYGYTF.

This CDR3 is CATSERTGNTYNEQFF. The CDR3 nucleotides read TGTGCCACCAGTGAACGGACGGGGAATACCTACAATGAGCAGTTCTTC. The chain couples TRBV24-1 to TRBJ2-1, with D possibly matching TRBD2 (5 bases). There are 16 residues in the CDR3. Germline values: CDR1 KGHDR, CDR2 SFDVKD. Deletions cut 4 bases from V and 2 bases from J, with 14 bases between.

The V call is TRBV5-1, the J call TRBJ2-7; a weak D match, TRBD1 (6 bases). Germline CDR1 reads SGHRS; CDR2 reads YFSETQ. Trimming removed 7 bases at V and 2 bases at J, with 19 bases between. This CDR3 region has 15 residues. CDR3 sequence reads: CASGPEDGTTYEQYF. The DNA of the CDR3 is TGCGCCAGCGGGCCCGAAGATGGGACAACCTACGAGCAGTACTTC.

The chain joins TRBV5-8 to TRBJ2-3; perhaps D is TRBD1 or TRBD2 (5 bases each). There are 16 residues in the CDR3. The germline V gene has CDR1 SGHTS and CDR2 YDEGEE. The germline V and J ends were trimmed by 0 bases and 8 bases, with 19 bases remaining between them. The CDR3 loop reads CASSLAGTGRDSTQYF. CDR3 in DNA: TGTGCCAGCAGCTTGGCGGGGACCGGCCGGGATTCTACGCAGTATTTT.

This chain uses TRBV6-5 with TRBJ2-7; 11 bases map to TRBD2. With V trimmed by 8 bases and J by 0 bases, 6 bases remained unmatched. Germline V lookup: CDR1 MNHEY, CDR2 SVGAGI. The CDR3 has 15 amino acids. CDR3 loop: CASYSSGGSSYEQYV. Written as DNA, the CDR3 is TGTGCCAGCTACTCTAGCGGGGGGAGCTCCTACGAGCAGTACGTC.

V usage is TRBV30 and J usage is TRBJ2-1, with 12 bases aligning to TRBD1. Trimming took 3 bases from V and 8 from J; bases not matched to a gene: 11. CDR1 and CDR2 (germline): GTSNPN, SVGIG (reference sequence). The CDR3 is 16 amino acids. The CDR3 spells CAWRIRPGQGAHEQFF. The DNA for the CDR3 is TGTGCCTGGAGGATTCGCCCGGGACAGGGGGCCCATGAGCAGTTCTTC.

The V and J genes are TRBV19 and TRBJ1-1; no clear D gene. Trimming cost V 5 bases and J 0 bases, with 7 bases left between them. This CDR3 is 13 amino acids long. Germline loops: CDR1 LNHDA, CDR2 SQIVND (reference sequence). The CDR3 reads CASSSQVNTEAFF. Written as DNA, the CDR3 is TGTGCCAGTAGTTCCCAAGTGAACACTGAAGCTTTCTTT.